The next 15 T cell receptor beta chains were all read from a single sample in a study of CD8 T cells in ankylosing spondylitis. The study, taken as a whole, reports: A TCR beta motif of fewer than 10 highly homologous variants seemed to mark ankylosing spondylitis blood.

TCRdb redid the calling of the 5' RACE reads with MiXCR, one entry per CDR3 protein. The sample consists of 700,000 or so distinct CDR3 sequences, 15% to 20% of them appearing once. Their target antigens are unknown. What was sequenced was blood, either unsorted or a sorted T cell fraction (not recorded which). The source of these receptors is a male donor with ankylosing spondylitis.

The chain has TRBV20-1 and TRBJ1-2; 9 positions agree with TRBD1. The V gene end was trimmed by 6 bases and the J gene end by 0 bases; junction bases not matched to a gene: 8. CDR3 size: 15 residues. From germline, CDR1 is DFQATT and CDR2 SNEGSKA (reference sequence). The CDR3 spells CSARDREISNYGYTF. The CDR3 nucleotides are TGCAGTGCCCGGGACAGGGAGATTTCTAACTATGGCTACACCTTC.

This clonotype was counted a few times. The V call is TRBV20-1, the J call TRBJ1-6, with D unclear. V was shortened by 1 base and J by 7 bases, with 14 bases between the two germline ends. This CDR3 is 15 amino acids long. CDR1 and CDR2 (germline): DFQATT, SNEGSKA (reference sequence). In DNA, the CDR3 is TGCAGTGCTAGAGGAGACCTACTGGGGAATTCACCCCTCCACTTT. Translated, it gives CSARGDLLGNSPLHF.

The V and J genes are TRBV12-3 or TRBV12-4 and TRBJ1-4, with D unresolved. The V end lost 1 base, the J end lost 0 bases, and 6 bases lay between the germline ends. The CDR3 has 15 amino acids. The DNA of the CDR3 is TGTGCCAGCAGTTTAGATCAGGCAACTAATGAAAAACTGTTTTTT. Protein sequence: CASSLDQATNEKLFF.

This CDR3 is CASSLDGNYEQYF. As DNA, the CDR3 is TGTGCCAGCAGCTTAGACGGGAACTACGAGCAGTACTTC. The gene calls are TRBV7-9 and TRBJ2-7; D may be TRBD2 (5 bases). CDR1 and CDR2 (germline): SEHNR, FQNEAQ (reference sequence). The V end was cut by 1 base, the J end by 3 bases, with 7 bases between. The CDR3 is made up of 13 amino acids.

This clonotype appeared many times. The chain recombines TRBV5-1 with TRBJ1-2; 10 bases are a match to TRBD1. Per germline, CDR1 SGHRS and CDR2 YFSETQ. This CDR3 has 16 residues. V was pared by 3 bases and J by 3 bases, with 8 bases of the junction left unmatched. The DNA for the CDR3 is TGCGCCAGCAGCTGGTGGGGACAGGGGCCCGACTATGGCTACACCTTC. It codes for CASSWWGQGPDYGYTF.

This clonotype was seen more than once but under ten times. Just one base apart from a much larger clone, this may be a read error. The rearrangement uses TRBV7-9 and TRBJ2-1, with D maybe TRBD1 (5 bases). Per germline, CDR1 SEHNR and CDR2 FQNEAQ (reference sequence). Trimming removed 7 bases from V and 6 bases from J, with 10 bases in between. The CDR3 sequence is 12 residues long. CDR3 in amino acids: CASISQGNEQFF. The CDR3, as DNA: TGTGCCAGCATCTCCCAGGGCAATGAGCAGTTCTTC.

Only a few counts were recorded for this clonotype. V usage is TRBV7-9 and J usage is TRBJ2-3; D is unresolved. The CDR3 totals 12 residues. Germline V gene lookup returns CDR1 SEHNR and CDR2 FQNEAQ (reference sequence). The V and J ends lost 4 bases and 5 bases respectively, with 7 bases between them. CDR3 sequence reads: CASSWTEDTQYF. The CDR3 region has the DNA TGTGCCAGCAGCTGGACGGAAGATACGCAGTATTTT.

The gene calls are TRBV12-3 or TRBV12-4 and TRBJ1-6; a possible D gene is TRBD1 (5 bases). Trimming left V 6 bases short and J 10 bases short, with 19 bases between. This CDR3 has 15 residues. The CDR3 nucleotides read TGTGCCAGCAGCCTGGACATAGATCGAGGGTCACCCCTCCACTTT. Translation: CASSLDIDRGSPLHF.

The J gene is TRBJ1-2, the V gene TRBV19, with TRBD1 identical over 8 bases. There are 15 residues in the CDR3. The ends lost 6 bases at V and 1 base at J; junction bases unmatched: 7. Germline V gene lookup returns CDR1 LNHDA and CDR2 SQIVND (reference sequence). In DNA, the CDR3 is TGTGCCAGTAGGAGGACAGGGCTTGATAACTATGGCTACACCTTC. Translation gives CASRRTGLDNYGYTF.

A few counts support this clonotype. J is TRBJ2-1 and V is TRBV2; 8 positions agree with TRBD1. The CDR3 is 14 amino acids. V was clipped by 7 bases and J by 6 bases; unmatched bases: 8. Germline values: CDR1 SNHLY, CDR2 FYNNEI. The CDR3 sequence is CASKGQERPNEQFF. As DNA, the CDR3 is TGTGCCAGCAAGGGACAGGAAAGACCCAATGAGCAGTTCTTC.

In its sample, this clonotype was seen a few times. The CDR3 DNA reads TGTGCCAGTACCCCGGGACAGGCCTACAATGAGCAGTTCTTC. Its protein is CASTPGQAYNEQFF. The chain recombines TRBV9 with TRBJ2-1; TRBD1 aligns across 8 bases. The CDR3 covers 14 residues. The V gene's germline CDR1 is SGDLS and CDR2 YYNGEE. V gave up 8 bases and J gave up 2 bases; unmatched junction bases: 6.

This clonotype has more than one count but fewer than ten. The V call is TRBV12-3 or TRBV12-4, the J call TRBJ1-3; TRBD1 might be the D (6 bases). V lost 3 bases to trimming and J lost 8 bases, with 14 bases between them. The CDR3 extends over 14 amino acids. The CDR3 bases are TGTGCCAGCAGTTTGGGGGGACACCGGGACACCATATATTTT. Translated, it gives CASSLGGHRDTIYF.

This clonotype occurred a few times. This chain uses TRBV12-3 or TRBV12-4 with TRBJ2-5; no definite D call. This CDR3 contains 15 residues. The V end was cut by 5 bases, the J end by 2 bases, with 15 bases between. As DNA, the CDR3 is TGTGCCAGCAGTCAATCCGCCGGCCAGCAAGAGACCCAGTACTTC. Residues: CASSQSAGQQETQYF.

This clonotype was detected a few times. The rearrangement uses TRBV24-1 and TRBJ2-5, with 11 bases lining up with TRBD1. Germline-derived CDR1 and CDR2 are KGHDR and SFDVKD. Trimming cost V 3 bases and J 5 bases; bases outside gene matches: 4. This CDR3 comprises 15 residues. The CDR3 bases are TGTGCCACCAGTGATGGGGGACAGGGGGGGGAGACCCAGTACTTC. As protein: CATSDGGQGGETQYF.

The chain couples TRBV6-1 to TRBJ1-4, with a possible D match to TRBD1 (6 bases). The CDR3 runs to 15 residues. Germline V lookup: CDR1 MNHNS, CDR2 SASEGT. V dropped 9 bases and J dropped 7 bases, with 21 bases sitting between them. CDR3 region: CARTRPDSPPEKLFF. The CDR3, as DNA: TGTGCCAGAACTAGACCGGACAGTCCTCCTGAAAAACTGTTTTTT.